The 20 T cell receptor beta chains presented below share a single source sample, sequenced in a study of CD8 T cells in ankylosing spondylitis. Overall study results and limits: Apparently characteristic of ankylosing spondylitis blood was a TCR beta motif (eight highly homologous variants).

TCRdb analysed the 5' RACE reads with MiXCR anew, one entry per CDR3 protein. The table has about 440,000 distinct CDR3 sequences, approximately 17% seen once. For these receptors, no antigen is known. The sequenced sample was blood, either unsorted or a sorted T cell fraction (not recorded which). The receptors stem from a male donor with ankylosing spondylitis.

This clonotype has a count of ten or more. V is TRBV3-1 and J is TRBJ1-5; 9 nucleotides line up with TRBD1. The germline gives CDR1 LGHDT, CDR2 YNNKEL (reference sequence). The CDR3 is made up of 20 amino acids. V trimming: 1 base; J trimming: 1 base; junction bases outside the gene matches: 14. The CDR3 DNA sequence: TGTGCCAGCAGCCAAGGGACCGGGACAGGGAAATTTTCCAGCAATCAGCCCCAGCATTTT. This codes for CASSQGTGTGKFSSNQPQHF.

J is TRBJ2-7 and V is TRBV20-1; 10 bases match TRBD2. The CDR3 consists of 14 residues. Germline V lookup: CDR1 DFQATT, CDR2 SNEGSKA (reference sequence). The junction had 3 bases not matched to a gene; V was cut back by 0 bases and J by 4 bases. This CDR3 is CSAREFSGRYEQYF. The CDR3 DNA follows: TGCAGTGCTAGAGAGTTTAGCGGGAGGTACGAGCAGTACTTC.

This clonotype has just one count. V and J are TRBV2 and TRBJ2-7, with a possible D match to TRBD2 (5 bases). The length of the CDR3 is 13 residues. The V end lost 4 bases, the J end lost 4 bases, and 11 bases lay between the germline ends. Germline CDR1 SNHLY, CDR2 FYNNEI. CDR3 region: CASSVKAVYEQYF. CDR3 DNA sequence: TGTGCCAGCAGTGTAAAAGCGGTGTACGAGCAGTACTTC.

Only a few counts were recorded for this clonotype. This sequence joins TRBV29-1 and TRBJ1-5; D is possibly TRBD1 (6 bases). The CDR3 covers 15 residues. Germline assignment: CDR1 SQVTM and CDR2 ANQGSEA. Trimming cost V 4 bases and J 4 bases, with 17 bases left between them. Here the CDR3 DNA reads TGCAGCGTTGGAGAGTCGCAGGGGTCGAATCAGCCCCAGCATTTT. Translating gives CSVGESQGSNQPQHF.

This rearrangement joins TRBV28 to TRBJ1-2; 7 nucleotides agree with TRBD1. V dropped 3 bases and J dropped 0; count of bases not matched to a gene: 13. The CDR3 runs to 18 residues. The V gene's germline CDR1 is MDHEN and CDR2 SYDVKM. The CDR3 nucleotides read TGTGCCAGCAGTTTTTTAGGTCAGGGACAGTCCTCTAACTATGGCTACACCTTC. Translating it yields CASSFLGQGQSSNYGYTF.

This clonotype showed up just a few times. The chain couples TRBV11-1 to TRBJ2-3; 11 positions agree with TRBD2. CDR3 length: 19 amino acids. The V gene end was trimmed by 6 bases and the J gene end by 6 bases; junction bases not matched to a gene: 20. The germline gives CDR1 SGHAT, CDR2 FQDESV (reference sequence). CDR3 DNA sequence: TGTGCCAGCAGTCAACGACTAGCGGGGAGAGCGAATACTATGGATACGCAGTATTTT. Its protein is CASSQRLAGRANTMDTQYF. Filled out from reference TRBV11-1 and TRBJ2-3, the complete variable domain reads EAEVAQSPRYKITEKSQAVAFWCDPISGHATLYWYRQILGQGPELLVQFQDESVVDDSQLPKDRFSAERLKGVDSTLKIQPAELGDSAMYLCASSQRLAGRANTMDTQYFGPGTRLTVL.

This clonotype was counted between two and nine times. The CDR3: CASSRGGLYEQYF. The CDR3 region has the DNA TGTGCCAGCAGCCGGGGGGGCCTCTACGAGCAGTACTTC. The V and J genes are TRBV6-2 or TRBV6-3 and TRBJ2-7; 8 bases are shared with TRBD2. V shed 6 bases, J shed 3 bases, and the junction held 4 bases outside the gene matches. CDR1 and CDR2 from the germline V gene are MNHEY and SVGEGT. The CDR3 is 13 residues long.

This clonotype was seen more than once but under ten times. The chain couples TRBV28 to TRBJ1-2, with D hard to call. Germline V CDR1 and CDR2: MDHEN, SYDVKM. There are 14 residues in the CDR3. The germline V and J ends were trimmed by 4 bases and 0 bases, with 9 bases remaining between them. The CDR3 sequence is CASSYVSSNYGYTF. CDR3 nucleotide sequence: TGTGCCAGCAGTTACGTATCCTCTAACTATGGCTACACCTTC.

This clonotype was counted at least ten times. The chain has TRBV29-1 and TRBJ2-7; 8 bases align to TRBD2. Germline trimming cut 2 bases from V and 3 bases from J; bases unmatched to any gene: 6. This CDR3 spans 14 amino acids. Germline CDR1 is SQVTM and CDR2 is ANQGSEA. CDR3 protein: CSVEPLAGNYEQYF. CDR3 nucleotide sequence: TGCAGCGTTGAACCCTTAGCGGGAAACTACGAGCAGTACTTC.

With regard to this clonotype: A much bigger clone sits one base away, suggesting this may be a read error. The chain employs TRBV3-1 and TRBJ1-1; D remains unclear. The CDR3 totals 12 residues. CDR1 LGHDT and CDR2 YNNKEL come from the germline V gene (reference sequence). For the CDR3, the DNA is TGTGCCAGCACCCAAGGACGGACTGAAGCTTTCTTT. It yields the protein CASTQGRTEAFF. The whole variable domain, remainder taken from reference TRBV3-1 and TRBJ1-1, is DTAVSQTPKYLVTQMGNDKSIKCEQNLGHDTMYWYKQDSKKFLKIMFSYNNKELIINETVPNRFSPKSPDKAHLNLHINSLELGDSAVYFCASTQGRTEAFFGQGTRLTVV.

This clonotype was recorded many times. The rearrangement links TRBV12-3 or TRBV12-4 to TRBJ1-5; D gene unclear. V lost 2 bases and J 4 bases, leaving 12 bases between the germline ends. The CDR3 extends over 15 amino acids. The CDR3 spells CASSLRAALNQPQHF. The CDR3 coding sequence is TGTGCCAGCAGTTTAAGGGCAGCTCTTAATCAGCCCCAGCATTTT.

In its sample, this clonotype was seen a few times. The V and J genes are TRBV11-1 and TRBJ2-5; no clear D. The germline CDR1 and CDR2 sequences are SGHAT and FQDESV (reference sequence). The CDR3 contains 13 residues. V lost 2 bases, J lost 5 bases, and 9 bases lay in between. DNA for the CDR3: TGTGCCAGCAGCTTAAATAGGGCTGAGACCCAGTACTTC. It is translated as CASSLNRAETQYF.

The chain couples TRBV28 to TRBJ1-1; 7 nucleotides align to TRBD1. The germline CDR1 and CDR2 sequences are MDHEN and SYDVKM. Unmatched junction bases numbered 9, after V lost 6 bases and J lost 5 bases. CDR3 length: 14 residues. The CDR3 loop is CASRAGQERTEAFF. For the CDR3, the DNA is TGTGCCAGCAGGGCAGGACAGGAGAGAACTGAAGCTTTCTTT.

The CDR3 loop is CASRFTGEQPQHF. The CDR3 DNA sequence: TGTGCCAGCAGGTTTACAGGGGAACAGCCCCAGCATTTT. The chain joins TRBV6-2 or TRBV6-3 to TRBJ1-5; 7 bases match TRBD1. Germline trimming cut 6 bases from V and 7 bases from J; bases unmatched to any gene: 6. Per the germline V gene, CDR1 is MNHEY and CDR2 is SVGEGT. The CDR3 is 13 amino acids.

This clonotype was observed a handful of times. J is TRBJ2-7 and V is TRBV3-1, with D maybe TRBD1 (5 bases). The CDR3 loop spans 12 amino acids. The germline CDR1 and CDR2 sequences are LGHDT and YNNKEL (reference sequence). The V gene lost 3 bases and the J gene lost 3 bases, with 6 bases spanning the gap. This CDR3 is CASSQGLYEQYF. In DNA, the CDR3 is TGTGCCAGCAGCCAGGGGCTCTACGAGCAGTACTTC.

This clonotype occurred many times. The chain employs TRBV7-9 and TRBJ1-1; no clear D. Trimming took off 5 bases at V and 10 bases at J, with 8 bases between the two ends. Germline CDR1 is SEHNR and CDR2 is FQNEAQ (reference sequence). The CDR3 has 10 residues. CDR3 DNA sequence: TGTGCCAGCAGCGAACGTGGAGCTTTCTTT. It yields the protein CASSERGAFF.

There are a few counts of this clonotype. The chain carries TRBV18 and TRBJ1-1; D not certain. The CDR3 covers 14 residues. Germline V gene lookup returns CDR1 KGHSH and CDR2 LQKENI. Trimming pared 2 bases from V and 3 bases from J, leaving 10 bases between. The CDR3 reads CASSPTRDYTEAFF. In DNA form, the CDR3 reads TGTGCCAGCTCACCAACGCGGGATTACACTGAAGCTTTCTTT. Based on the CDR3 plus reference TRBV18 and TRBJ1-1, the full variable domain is NAGVMQNPRHLVRRRGQEARLRCSPMKGHSHVYWYRQLPEEGLKFMVYLQKENIIDESGMPKERFSAEFPKEGPSILRIQQVVRGDSAAYFCASSPTRDYTEAFFGQGTRLTVV.

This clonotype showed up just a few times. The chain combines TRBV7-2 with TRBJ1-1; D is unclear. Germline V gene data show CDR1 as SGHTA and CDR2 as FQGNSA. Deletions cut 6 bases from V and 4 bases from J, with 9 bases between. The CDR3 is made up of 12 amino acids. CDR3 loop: CASRGGITEAFF. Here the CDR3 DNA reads TGTGCCAGCAGGGGCGGCATCACTGAAGCTTTCTTT.

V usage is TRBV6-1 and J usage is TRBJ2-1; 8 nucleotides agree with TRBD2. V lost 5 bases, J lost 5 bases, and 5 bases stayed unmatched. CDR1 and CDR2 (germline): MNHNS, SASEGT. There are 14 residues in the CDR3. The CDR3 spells CASSRGGRDNEQFF. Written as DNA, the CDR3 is TGTGCCAGCAGTCGGGGGGGCCGGGACAATGAGCAGTTCTTC.

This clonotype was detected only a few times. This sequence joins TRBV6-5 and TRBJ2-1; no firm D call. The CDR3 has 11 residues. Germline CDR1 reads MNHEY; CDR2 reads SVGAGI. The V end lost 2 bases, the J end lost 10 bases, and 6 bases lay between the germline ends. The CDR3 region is CASSYGWEQFF. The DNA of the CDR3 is TGTGCCAGCAGTTACGGTTGGGAGCAGTTCTTC.